The rows below give T cell receptor beta chains drawn from one sample of a study of T cells after yellow fever vaccination. One entry per CDR3 protein, called by TCRdb with MiXCR from the 5' RACE reads. Found here are about 220,000 distinct CDR3 sequences, around 6.7% of them singletons; the top ten hold about 0.95%. Sample: CD4+ T cells sorted from PBMCs, taken on the day of the yellow fever booster vaccination. These receptors all come from a man aged 25 to 40 who received the YFV17D yellow fever vaccine. Each CDR3 is given with its conserved first and last residue. A D gene is named only where the DNA matches it firmly. Expanded clones get a size class; other rows say once, few or many, or leave the size out.

j_call	v_call	clone_size	d_call	cdr3_nt	cdr3_aa
TRBJ2-7	TRBV11-2	few	-	TGTGCCAGCAGCTTAAACGTCCCGCCAGCTGCCCACGAGCAGTACTTC	CASSLNVPPAAHEQYF
TRBJ1-2	TRBV5-1	-	-	TGCGCCAGCAGCTTGGGGTCAGGGACTAACTATGGCTACACCTTC	CASSLGSGTNYGYTF
TRBJ2-3	TRBV24-1	few	-	TGTGCCACCAGTGACCGCGCGGAATACACAGATACGCAGTATTTT	CATSDRAEYTDTQYF
TRBJ2-2	TRBV2	few	TRBD1	TGTGCCAGCAGTAGGACAGGGATGGGCACCGGGGAGCTGTTTTTT	CASSRTGMGTGELFF
TRBJ2-7	TRBV20-1	many	TRBD2	TGCAGTGCGTCGAACAGCGGGAGGGTCTACGAGCAGTACTTC	CSASNSGRVYEQYF
TRBJ1-2	TRBV7-3	-	TRBD1	TGTGCCAGCAGCTTAAACGGACAGGGTCGGGAAAGCTACACCTTC	CASSLNGQGRESYTF
TRBJ2-7	TRBV5-1	-	-	TGCGCCAGCAGCTTGGGGTTAGGAAGATTTCCATACGAGCAGTACTTC	CASSLGLGRFPYEQYF
TRBJ2-3	TRBV4-3	few	TRBD2	TGCGCCAGCAGCCAAGCCCCACTAGCGGGATATGCAGATACGCAGTATTTT	CASSQAPLAGYADTQYF
TRBJ2-4	TRBV28	many	TRBD1	TGTGCCAGCAGTTTATTGGACAGGGGAGCCAAAAACATTCAGTACTTC	CASSLLDRGAKNIQYF
TRBJ2-5	TRBV29-1	many	TRBD2	TGCAGCGTTGAGGCGGGCCTGCGGGAGGCCCAGTACTTC	CSVEAGLREAQYF
TRBJ2-1	TRBV15	many	-	TGTGCCACCAGCAGGGGCCAATACAATGAGCAGTTCTTC	CATSRGQYNEQFF
TRBJ2-1	TRBV7-2	few	-	TGTGCCAGCAGCTTCCCACGGACTGGAGGCCCCAATGAGCAGTTCTTC	CASSFPRTGGPNEQFF
TRBJ1-5	TRBV12-3/TRBV12-4	many	-	TGTGCCAGCAGTTCCGAGGCTAGTCAGCCCCAGCATTTT	CASSSEASQPQHF
TRBJ2-2	TRBV7-2	-	-	TGTGCCAGCAGCTTAGTGGAGTCTACCGGGGAGCTGTTTTTT	CASSLVESTGELFF
TRBJ2-2	TRBV29-1	few	-	TGCAGCGTTGCTCAGGGCACCATCAAAACCGGGGAGCTGTTTTTT	CSVAQGTIKTGELFF
TRBJ2-2	TRBV7-9	few	TRBD2	TGTGCCAGCAGCCCCCCGGGGGGTTTGAACACCGGGGAGCTGTTTTTT	CASSPPGGLNTGELFF
TRBJ2-1	TRBV7-8	few	TRBD2	TGTGCCAGCAGCACAACTAGCGGACGAACCTACAATGAGCAGTTCTTC	CASSTTSGRTYNEQFF
TRBJ1-1	TRBV28	-	-	TGTGCCAGCAGTCAACCGCTAAGGAGGGACACTGAAGCTTTCTTT	CASSQPLRRDTEAFF
TRBJ2-5	TRBV5-6	-	-	TGTGCCAGCAGCTTGGCCTGGCTAGCCAAGACCCAGTACTTC	CASSLAWLAKTQYF
TRBJ2-1	TRBV2	-	TRBD2	TGTGCCAGCAGCGGGACTAGCGGGAGGGCCAATGAGCAGTTCTTC	CASSGTSGRANEQFF
TRBJ2-1	TRBV30	few	-	TGTGCCTGTACAGAGAAGAGTGGTCATACGCAGTTCTTC	CACTEKSGHTQFF
TRBJ2-1	TRBV7-2	many	-	TGTGCCAGCAGCTTATCGAACGCCTACAATGAGCAGTTCTTC	CASSLSNAYNEQFF
TRBJ2-1	TRBV12-3/TRBV12-4	-	TRBD2	TGTGCCAGCAGTGTGACTAGCGGGAGGGCCAATGAGCAGTTCTTC	CASSVTSGRANEQFF
TRBJ2-1	TRBV7-2	-	-	TGTGCCAGCAGCTTCCGGGTACGGGATGAGCAGTTCTTC	CASSFRVRDEQFF
TRBJ2-1	TRBV7-2	-	TRBD2	TGTGCCAGCAGCTTTCGGGAGGTAGCGGGGTACAATGAGCAGTTCTTC	CASSFREVAGYNEQFF
TRBJ1-1	TRBV4-3	many	TRBD1	TGCGCCAGCAGCCGAGAGACAGGGGTGAAGGCTGAAGCTTTCTTT	CASSRETGVKAEAFF
TRBJ2-7	TRBV27	-	-	TGTGCCAGCAGTTTATCCCCGGGCGGCCCCTACGAGCAGTACTTC	CASSLSPGGPYEQYF
TRBJ2-7	TRBV7-2	-	TRBD2	TGTGCCAGCAGCTTCGTAGGGACTAGCGGGCACTACGAGCAGTACTTC	CASSFVGTSGHYEQYF
TRBJ2-2	TRBV7-2	many	TRBD2	TGTGCCAGCAGCTTCGGGACTAGCGGATTCCCTACCGGGGAGCTGTTTTTT	CASSFGTSGFPTGELFF
TRBJ2-4	TRBV5-1	few	TRBD2	TGCGCCAGCAGAACGGTGGGAGGGCGGTTTGGCATTCAGTACTTC	CASRTVGGRFGIQYF
TRBJ2-1	TRBV7-2	-	TRBD2	TGTGCCAGCAGCCCCCAGGCAGCGGGAGGGCCTGCGGGGGAGCAGTTCTTC	CASSPQAAGGPAGEQFF
TRBJ2-1	TRBV12-3/TRBV12-4	many	-	TGTGCCAGCAGTTTAGCGCTAGGGTTAACTGGCGGTGAGCAGTTCTTC	CASSLALGLTGGEQFF
TRBJ2-5	TRBV12-3/TRBV12-4	many	-	TGTGCCAGCAGTTTAGAGGTCTTGGCCCAGTACTTC	CASSLEVLAQYF
TRBJ2-3	TRBV29-1	many	-	TGCAGCGTTGAAGATGGGAGAGCCTGGTATTTT	CSVEDGRAWYF
TRBJ2-1	TRBV10-3	-	-	TGTGCCATCAGAGGCGGGTTGACGGGATATGAGCAGTTCTTC	CAIRGGLTGYEQFF
TRBJ2-7	TRBV18	few	TRBD2	TGTGCCAGCTCACCACGGACTAGCCAGGTGTACGAGCAGTACTTC	CASSPRTSQVYEQYF